This T cell receptor (beta chain) was found in a study of Tregs in tolerant kidney transplant recipients. Study-wide background: Recipients received nonmyeloablative bone marrow transplants from related graft donors, with transient mixed chimerism. Study conclusions and caveats: Validation in larger populations is needed because few patients were studied.

Libraries were prepared by immunoSEQ multiplex PCR; TCRdb keeps only in-frame clonotypes and omits some of them. The sample lists some 74,000 clones, 91% occurring once. CDR1 is LGHNA, CDR2 YSLEER, per germline. The CDR3 length is 13 residues. Deletions cut 3 bases from V and 1 base from J, with 6 bases between. CD4+CD25+CD127- Tregs, CD4+CD25- non-Tregs, CD4 and CD8 cells were sorted. A word on this clone: Antigen unknown.

The sequencing used Tregs from blood, collected before the transplant. This TCR derives from a human donor who received a combined kidney and bone marrow transplant. This chain connects TRBV4-3 to TRBJ1-1, with a tentative D call TRBD1 (6 bases). This chain's CDR3 is CASSQDRNTEAFF. CDR3 DNA sequence: TGCGCCAGCAGCCAGGACAGGAACACTGAAGCTTTCTTT.